Below, one T cell receptor beta chain is given with its context. The data stem from a study of T cell responses to AZD1222 COVID-19 vaccine. Only in-frame clones appear in the TCRdb table, and some are missing; sequencing was by immunoSEQ multiplex PCR. The data show approximately 110,000 clones, 87% seen once. From germline, CDR1 is LGHNA and CDR2 YNFKEQ. The CDR3 loop spans 17 amino acids. The trim removed 0 bases at V and 4 bases at J, leaving 7 bases unmatched. The V gene is TRBV4-2, the J gene TRBJ2-1, with 9 bases identical to TRBD2. Sequences were derived from peripheral blood, sampled 28 days after the second AZD1222 dose. The clonotype originates from an adult who received the AZD1222 COVID-19 vaccine. CDR3 protein: CASSQEQAGGSYNEQFF. In DNA, the CDR3 is TGTGCCAGCAGCCAAGAGCAAGCGGGAGGATCTTACAATGAGCAGTTCTTC.